A single sample is the source of the 2 T cell receptor beta chains below, sequenced in a study of breast tumors, draining lymph nodes, adjacent tissues. Using its own MiXCR run on the multiplex PCR reads, TCRdb lists one record per CDR3 protein. The sample holds roughly 130,000 distinct CDR3 sequences, 30% to 35% seen once. Axillary draining lymph nodes of breast cancer patients supplied the node samples. Sequenced: axillary lymph node tissue. The receptors shown here come from a female donor with breast cancer. Some clones in this sample may be carry-over from other donors' samples.

This clonotype appeared many times. This chain uses TRBV14 with TRBJ2-1; the D is unclear. V was cut by 1 base and J by 12 bases, with 7 bases left in between. CDR3 length: 11 amino acids. Germline loops: CDR1 SGHDN, CDR2 FVKESK. CDR3 loop: CASSQGVRQFF. As DNA, the CDR3 is TGTGCCAGCAGCCAAGGGGTTCGGCAGTTCTTC.

This clonotype was detected only a few times. The J gene is TRBJ1-1, the V gene TRBV11-2; D unresolved. The CDR3 contains 15 residues. The ends were cut back, 5 bases at V and 4 bases at J, with 17 bases in the middle. The germline gives CDR1 SGHAT, CDR2 FQNNGV. CDR3 loop: CASSPRFAGFTEAFF. In DNA form, the CDR3 reads TGTGCCAGCAGCCCCCGGTTCGCGGGGTTCACTGAAGCTTTCTTT.